This TCR beta chain was retrieved from a study of shared clonotypes between healthy human individuals. Losses at the gene ends were 7 bases for V and 3 bases for J; bases not matched to a gene: 14. The CDR3 covers 16 residues. Germline V lookup: CDR1 SNHLY, CDR2 FYNNEI. TCRdb's copy holds only in-frame clones and misses some; the assay was immunoSEQ multiplex PCR. Of around 550,000 clones listed, around 95% are singletons. Naive-designated CD8 cells lacked CD45RO, were positively enriched for CCR7, and omitted terminally differentiated effector memory CD45RA+ cells. The sequence was collected from a woman in her twenties or thirties in good health. The rearrangement joins TRBV2 to TRBJ1-2, with 7 bases lining up with TRBD1. Material for sequencing was naive CD8+ T cells sorted from blood. The CDR3 here is CASKSGTDPVDYGYTF. Written as DNA, the CDR3 is TGTGCCAGCAAGAGTGGGACAGACCCGGTAGACTATGGCTACACCTTC.